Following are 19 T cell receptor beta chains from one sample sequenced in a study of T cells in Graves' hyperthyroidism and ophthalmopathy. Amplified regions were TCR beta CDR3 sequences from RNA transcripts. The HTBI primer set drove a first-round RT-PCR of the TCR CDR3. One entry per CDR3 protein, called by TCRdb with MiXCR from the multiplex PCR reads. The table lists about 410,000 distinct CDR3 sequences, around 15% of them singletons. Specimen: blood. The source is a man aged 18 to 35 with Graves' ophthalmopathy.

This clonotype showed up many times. CDR3 protein: CSARAPGYEQYF. The DNA of the CDR3 is TGCAGTGCTAGGGCCCCAGGATACGAGCAGTACTTC. This sequence joins TRBV20-1 and TRBJ2-7, with unresolved D. The CDR3 length is 12 residues. V was trimmed by 3 bases and J by 4 bases, leaving 10 bases between them. Germline values: CDR1 DFQATT, CDR2 SNEGSKA (reference sequence).

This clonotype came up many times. The CDR3 DNA sequence: TGTGCCAGCAGCTTAAATTTGTGGGGTGAGACAGGGAACGAGCAGTACTTC. Residues: CASSLNLWGETGNEQYF. This chain links TRBV11-2 with TRBJ2-7; TRBD1 matches at 7 bases. Germline V lookup: CDR1 SGHAT, CDR2 FQNNGV. CDR3 length: 17 residues. The trim removed 2 bases at V and 5 bases at J, leaving 15 bases unmatched.

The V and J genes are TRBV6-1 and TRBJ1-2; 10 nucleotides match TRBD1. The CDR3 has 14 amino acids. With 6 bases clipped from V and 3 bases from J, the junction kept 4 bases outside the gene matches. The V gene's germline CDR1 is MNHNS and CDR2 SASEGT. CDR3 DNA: TGTGCCAGCAGAAGGGACAGGGGTGACTATGGCTACACCTTC. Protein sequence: CASRRDRGDYGYTF.

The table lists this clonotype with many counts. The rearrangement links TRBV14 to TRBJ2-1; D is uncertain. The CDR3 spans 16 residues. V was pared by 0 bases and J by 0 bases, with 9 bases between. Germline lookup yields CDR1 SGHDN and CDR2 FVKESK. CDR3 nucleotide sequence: TGTGCCAGCAGCCAAGATGGTCTGAGCTCCTACAATGAGCAGTTCTTC. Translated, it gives CASSQDGLSSYNEQFF.

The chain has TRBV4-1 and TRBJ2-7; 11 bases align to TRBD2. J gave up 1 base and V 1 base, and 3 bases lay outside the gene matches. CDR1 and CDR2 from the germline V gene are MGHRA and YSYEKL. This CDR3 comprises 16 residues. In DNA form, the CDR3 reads TGCGCCAGCAGCCAAGCTCTAGCGGGGGGTTCCTACGAGCAGTACTTC. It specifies CASSQALAGGSYEQYF.

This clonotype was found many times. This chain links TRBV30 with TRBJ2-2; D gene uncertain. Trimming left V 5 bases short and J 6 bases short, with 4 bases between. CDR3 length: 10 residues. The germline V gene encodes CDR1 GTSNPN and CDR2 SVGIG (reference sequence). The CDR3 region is CAWPPGELFF. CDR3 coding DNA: TGTGCCTGGCCCCCCGGGGAGCTGTTTTTT.

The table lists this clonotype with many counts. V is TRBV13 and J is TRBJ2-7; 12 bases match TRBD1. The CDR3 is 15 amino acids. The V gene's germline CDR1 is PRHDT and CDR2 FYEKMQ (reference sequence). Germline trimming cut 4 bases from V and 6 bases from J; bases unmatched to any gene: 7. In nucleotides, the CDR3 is TGTGCCAGCAGCTCCTACGGGACAGGGGGCCTCGAGCAGTACTTC. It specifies CASSSYGTGGLEQYF.

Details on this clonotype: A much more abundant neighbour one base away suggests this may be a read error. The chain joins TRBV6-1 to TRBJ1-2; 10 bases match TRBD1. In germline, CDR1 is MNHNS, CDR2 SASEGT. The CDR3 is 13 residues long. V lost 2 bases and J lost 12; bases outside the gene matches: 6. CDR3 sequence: CASSERDRGGHTF. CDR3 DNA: TGTGCCAGCAGTGAAAGGGACAGGGGAGGCCACACCTTC.

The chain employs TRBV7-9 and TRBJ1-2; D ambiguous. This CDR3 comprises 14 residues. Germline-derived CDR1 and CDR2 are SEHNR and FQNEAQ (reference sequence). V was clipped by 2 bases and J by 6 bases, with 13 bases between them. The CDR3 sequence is CASSLFGQPDGYTF. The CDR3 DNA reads TGTGCCAGCAGCTTATTTGGGCAGCCCGATGGCTACACCTTC.

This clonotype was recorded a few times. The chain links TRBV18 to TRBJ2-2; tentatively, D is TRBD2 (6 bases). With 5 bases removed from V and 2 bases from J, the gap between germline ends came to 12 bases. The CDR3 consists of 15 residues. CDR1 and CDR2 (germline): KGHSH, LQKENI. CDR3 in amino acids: CASSKPGDNTGELFF. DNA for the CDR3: TGTGCCAGCTCAAAACCGGGAGATAACACCGGGGAGCTGTTTTTT.

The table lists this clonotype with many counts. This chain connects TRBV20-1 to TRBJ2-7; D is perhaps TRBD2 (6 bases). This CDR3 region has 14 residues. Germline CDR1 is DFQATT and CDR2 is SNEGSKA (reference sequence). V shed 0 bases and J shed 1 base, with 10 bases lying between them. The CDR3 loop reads CSARESGESYEQYF. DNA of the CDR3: TGCAGTGCTAGAGAGTCGGGGGAATCCTACGAGCAGTACTTC.

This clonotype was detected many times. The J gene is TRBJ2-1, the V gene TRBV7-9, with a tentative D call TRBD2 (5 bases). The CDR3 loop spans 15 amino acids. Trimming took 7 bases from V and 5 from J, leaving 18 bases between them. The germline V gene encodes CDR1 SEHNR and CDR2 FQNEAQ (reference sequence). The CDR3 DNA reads TGTGCCAGCATCACGGGGAGTCGATTAAACAATGAGCAGTTCTTC. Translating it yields CASITGSRLNNEQFF.

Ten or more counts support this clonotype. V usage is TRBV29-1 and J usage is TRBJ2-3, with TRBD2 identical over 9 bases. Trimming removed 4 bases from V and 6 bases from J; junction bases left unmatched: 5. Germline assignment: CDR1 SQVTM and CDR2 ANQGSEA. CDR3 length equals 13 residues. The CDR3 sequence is CSVGGTSYDTQYF. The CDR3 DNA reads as TGCAGCGTTGGAGGGACTAGCTATGATACGCAGTATTTT.

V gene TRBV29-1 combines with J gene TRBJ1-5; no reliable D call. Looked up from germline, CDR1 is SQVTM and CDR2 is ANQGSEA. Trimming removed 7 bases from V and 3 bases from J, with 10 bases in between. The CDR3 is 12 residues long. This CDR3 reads CSARLPNQPQHF. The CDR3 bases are TGCAGCGCCCGATTACCCAATCAGCCCCAGCATTTT.

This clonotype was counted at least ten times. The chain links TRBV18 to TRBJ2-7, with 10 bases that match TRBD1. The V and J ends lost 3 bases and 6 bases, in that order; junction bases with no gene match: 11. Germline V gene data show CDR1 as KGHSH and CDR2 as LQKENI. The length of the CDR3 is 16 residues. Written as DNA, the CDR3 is TGTGCCAGCTCACCGCGACAGGGGGCCTCATTCAGCGAGCAGTACTTC. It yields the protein CASSPRQGASFSEQYF.

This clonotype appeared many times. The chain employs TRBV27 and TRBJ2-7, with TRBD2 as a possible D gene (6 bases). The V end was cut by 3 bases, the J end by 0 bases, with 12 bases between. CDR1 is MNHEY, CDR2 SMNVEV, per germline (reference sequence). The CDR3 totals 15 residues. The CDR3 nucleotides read TGTGCCAGCAGTTTCGTATCGGGGGTCTCCTACGAGCAGTACTTC. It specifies CASSFVSGVSYEQYF.

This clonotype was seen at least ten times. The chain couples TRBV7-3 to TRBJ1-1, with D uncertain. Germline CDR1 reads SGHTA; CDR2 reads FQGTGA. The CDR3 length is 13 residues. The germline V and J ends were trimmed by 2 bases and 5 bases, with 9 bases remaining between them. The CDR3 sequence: CASSLSMETEAFF. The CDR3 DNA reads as TGTGCCAGCAGCTTATCGATGGAGACTGAAGCTTTCTTT.

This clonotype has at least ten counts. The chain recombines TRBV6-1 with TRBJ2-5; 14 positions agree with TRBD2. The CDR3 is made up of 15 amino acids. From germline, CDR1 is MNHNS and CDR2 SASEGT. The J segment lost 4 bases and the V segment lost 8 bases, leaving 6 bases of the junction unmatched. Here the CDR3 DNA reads TGTGCCAGCGGGATGGGACTAGCGGGAGCAGAGACCCAGTACTTC. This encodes CASGMGLAGAETQYF.

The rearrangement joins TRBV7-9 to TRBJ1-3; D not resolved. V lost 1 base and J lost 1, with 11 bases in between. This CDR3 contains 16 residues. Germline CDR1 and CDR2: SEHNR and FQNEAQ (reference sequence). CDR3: CASSLGSADSGNTIYF. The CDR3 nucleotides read TGTGCCAGCAGCTTAGGGTCCGCCGATTCTGGAAACACCATATATTTT.